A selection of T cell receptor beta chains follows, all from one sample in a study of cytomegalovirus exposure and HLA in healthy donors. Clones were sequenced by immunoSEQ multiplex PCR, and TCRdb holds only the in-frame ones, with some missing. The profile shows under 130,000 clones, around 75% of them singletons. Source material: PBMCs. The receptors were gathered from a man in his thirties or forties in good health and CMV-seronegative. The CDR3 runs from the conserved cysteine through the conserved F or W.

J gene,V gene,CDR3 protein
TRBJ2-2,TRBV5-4,CASSLRTSGGTGELFF
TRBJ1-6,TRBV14,CASSPGFYNSPLHF
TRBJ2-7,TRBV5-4,CASSFVGGEQYF
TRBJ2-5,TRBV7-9,CASSLHAGGETQYF
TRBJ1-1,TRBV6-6,CASSHFGQPVLEAFF
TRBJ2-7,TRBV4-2,CASSQSTGGEYEQYF
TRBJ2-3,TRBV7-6,CASSNRLADSTDTQYF
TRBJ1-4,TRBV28,CASSSSQATNEKLFF
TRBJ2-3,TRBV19,CASSSRRTDTQYF
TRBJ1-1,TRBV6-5,CASRDRGNTEAFF
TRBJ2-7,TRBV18,CASSPRREGASSYEQYF
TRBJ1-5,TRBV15,CATSRDRDRSGQPQHF
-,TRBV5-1,CASSLALTGYEQYF
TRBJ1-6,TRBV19,CASSIHGGDGPPLHF
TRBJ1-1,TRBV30,CAWSVGTGHTEAFF
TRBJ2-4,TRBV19,CASSTRDRKNIQYF
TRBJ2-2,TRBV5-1,CASSLGQGVTGELFF
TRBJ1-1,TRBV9,CASSPAAGRVTEAFF
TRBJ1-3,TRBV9,CACSLGTGTRRGNTIYF
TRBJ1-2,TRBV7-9,CASSLLSGDTF
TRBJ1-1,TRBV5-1,CASSPGTGDTEAFF
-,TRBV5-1,CASSFLKEGAEQYF
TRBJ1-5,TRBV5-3,CARSLASYRGSNQPQHF
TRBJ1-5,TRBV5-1,CASSQDPGLKQPQHF
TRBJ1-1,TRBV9,CASSPGGTLGNTEAFF
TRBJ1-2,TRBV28,CASNGGQTYGYTF
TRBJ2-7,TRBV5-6,CASSRGQGRYEQYF
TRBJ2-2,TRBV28,CASSSTGLVGELFF